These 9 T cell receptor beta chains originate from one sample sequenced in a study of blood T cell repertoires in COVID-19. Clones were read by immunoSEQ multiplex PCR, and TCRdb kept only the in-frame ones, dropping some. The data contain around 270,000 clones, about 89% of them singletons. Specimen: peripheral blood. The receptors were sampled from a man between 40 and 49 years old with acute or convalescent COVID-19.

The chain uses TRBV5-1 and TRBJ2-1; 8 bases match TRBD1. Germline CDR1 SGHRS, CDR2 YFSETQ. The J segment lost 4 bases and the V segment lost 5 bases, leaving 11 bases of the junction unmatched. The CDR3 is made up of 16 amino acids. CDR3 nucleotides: TGCGCCAGCAGACATGCCGGGACAGGACGATACAATGAGCAGTTCTTC. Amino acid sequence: CASRHAGTGRYNEQFF.

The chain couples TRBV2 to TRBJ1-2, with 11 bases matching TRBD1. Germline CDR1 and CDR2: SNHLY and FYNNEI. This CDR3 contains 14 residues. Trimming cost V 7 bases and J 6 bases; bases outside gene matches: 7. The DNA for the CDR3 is TGTGCCAGCACCCGGACAGGGGGCATTGATGGCTACACCTTC. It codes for CASTRTGGIDGYTF.

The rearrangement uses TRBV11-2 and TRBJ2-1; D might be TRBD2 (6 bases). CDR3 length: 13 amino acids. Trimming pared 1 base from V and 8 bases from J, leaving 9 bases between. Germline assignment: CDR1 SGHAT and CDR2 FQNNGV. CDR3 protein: CASSLGRRDEQFF. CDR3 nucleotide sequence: TGTGCCAGCAGCTTAGGCCGGAGGGATGAGCAGTTCTTC.

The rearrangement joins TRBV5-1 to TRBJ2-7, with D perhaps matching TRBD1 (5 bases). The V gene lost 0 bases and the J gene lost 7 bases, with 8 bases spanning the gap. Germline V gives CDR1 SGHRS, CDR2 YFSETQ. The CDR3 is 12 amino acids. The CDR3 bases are TGCGCCAGCAGCTTGGAAGGGGATGAGCAGTACTTC. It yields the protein CASSLEGDEQYF.

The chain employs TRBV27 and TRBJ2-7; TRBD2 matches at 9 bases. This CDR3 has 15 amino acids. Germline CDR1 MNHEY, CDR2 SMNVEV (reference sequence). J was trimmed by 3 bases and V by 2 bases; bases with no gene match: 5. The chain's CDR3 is CASSLRLAGFYEQYF. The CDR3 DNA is TGTGCCAGCAGTTTAAGGCTAGCGGGGTTCTACGAGCAGTACTTC.

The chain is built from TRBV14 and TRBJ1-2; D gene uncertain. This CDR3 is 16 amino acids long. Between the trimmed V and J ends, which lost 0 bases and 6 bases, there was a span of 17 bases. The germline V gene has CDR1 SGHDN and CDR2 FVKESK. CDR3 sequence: CASSQEGTAGNDGYTF. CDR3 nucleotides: TGTGCCAGCAGCCAAGAGGGAACGGCGGGGAACGATGGCTACACCTTC. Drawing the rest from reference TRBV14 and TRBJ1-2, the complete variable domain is EAGVTQFPSHSVIEKGQTVTLRCDPISGHDNLYWYRRVMGKEIKFLLHFVKESKQDESGMPNNRFLAERTGGTYSTLKVQPAELEDSGVYFCASSQEGTAGNDGYTFGSGTRLTVV.

In DNA, the CDR3 is TGCAGCGGAGGACAGGGACGGCGCTTTCAAGATACGCAGTATTTT. Encoded protein: CSGGQGRRFQDTQYF. The J gene is TRBJ2-3, the V gene TRBV29-1; 8 bases agree with TRBD1. The CDR3 is made up of 15 amino acids. Germline V lookup: CDR1 SQVTM, CDR2 ANQGSEA. V shed 7 bases, J shed 5 bases, and the junction held 14 bases outside the gene matches.

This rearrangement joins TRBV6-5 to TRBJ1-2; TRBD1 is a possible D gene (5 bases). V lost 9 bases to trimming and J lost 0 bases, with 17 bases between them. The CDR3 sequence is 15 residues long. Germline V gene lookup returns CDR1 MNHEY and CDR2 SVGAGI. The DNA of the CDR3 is TGTGCCAGTAGACTAGGGGACTTTTCTAACTATGGCTACACCTTC. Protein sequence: CASRLGDFSNYGYTF.

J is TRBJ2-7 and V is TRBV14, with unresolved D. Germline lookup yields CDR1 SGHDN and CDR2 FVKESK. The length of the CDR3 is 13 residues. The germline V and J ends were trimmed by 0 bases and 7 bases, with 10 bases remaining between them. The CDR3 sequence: CASSQDWAQEQYF. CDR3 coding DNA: TGTGCCAGCAGCCAAGATTGGGCCCAAGAGCAGTACTTC.